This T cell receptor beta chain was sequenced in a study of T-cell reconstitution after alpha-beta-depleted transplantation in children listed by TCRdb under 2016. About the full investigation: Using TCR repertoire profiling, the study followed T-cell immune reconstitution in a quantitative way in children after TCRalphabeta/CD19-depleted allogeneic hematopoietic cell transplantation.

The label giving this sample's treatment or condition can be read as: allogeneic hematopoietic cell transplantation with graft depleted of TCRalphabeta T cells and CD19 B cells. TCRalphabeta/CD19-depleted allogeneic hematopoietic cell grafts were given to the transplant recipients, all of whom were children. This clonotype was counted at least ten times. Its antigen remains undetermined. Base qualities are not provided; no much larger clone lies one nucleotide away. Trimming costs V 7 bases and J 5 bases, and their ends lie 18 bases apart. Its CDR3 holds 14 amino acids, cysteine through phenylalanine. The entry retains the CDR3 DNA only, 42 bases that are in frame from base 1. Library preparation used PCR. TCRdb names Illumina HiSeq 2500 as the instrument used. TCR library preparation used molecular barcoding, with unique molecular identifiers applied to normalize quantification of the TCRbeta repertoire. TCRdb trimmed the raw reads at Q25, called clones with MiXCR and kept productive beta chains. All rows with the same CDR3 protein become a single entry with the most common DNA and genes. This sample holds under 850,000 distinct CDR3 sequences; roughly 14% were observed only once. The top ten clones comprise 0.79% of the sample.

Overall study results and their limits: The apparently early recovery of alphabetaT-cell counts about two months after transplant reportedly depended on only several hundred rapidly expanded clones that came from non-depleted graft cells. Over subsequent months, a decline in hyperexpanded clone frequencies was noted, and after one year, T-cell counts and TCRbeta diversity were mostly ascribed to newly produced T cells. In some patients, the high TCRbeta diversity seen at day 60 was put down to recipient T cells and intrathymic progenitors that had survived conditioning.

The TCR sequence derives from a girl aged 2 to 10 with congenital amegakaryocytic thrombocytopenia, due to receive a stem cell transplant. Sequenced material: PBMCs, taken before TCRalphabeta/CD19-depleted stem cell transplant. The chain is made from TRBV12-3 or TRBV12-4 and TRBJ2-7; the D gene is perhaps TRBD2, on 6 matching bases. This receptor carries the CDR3 CASTLGTSPDEQYF. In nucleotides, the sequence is TGTGCCAGCACCCTAGGGACTTCACCCGACGAGCAGTACTTC.